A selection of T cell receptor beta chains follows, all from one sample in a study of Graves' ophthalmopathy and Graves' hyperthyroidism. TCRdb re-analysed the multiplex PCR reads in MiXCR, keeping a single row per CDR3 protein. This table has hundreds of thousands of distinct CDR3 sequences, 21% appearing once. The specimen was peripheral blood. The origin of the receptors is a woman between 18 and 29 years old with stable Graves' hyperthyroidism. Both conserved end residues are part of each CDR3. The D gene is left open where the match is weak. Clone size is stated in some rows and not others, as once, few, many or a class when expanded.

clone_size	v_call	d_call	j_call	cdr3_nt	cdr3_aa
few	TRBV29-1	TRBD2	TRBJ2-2	TGCAGCGTTGCGCTAGCGGGGAACACCGGGGAGCTGTTTTTT	CSVALAGNTGELFF
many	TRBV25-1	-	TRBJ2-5	TGTGCCAGCAGTGAACCCGGACAGATGCAAGAGACCCAGTACTTC	CASSEPGQMQETQYF
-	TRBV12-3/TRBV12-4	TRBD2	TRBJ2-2	TGTGCCACCCGGACTAGCGGGGGGGCGGGCACCGGGGAGCTGTTTTTT	CATRTSGGAGTGELFF
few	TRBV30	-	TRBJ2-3	TGTGCCTGGAGTGAAGGGCATGGTCCCACAGATACGCAGTATTTT	CAWSEGHGPTDTQYF
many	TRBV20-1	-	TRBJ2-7	TGCAGTGCCGGGACTTATACCTACGAGCAGTACTTC	CSAGTYTYEQYF
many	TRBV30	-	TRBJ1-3	TGTGCCTGGAGTGTACGGGGTTCTGGAAACACCATATATTTT	CAWSVRGSGNTIYF
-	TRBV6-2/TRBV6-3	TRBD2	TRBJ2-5	TGTGCCAGCAGTCCGGGGACTAGCGGGAGAGGGACCCAGTACTTC	CASSPGTSGRGTQYF
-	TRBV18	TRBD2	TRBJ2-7	TGTGCCAGCTCACCAGAGCAGGGACTAGTGGCCTACGAGCAGTACTTC	CASSPEQGLVAYEQYF
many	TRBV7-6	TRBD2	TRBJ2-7	TGTGCCAGCAGCTTACCCTCCCGAGCGGGAGTCGTTTACGAGCAGTACTTC	CASSLPSRAGVVYEQYF
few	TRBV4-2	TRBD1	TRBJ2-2	TGTGCCAGCAGCAAGAAACGGACAGGGGAGGACACCGGGGAGCTGTTTTTT	CASSKKRTGEDTGELFF
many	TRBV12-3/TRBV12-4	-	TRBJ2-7	TGTGCCAGCAGTTTAAGGGGCTTCCGGACTCATACCTACGAGCAGTACTTC	CASSLRGFRTHTYEQYF
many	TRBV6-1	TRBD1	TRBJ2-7	TGTGCCAGCAGTGCGACAGGGGGCGTTAGGGGCGAGCAGTACTTC	CASSATGGVRGEQYF
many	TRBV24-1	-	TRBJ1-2	TGTGCCACCAGCGACTCCAGGGGATATAGCTATGGCTACACCTTC	CATSDSRGYSYGYTF
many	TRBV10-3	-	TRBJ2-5	TGTGCCATCACCGGGGGGCGGGAAGAGACCCAGTACTTC	CAITGGREETQYF
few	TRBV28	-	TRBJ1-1	TGTGCCAGCAGTTCCCTAGTCGGGCGGGGCACTGAAGCTTTCTTT	CASSSLVGRGTEAFF
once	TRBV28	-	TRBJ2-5	TGTGCCAGCAGTTTCCGGGTCCCGCAAGAGACCCAGTACTTC	CASSFRVPQETQYF
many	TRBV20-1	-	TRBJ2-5	TGCAGTGTTTCCGCTTGGGTGGAGACCCAGTACTTC	CSVSAWVETQYF
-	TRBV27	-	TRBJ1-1	TGTGCCAGCAGAGACGGAGCCCGTGAAGCTTTCTTT	CASRDGAREAFF
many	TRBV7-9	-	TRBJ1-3	TGTGCCAGCAGCTTAATAGGGACTGGAAACACCATATATTTT	CASSLIGTGNTIYF
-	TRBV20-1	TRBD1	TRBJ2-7	TGCAGTGCTAGAGCCGGGACAGGAACCTACGAGCAGTACTTC	CSARAGTGTYEQYF